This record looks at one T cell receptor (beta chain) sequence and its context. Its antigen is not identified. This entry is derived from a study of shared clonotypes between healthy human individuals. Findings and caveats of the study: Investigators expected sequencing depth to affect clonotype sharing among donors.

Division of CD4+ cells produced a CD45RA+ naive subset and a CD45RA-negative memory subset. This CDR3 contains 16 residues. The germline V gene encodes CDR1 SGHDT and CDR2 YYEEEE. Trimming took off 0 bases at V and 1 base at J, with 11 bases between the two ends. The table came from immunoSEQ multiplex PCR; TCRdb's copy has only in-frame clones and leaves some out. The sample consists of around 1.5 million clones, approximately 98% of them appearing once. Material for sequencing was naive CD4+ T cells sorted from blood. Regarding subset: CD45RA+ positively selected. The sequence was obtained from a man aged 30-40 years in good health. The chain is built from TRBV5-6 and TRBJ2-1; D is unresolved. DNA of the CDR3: TGTGCCAGCAGCTTGGTCGTTGCGTTATCCTACAATGAGCAGTTCTTC. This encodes CASSLVVALSYNEQFF.